The next 18 T cell receptor beta chains were all read from a single sample in a study of blood T cell repertoires in COVID-19. Profiling relied on immunoSEQ multiplex PCR, and the TCRdb table lists in-frame clones only, not all of them. The sample includes 45,000 to 55,000 clones, around four fifths of them seen just once. Sequenced sample: peripheral blood. These receptors originate from a man between 60 and 70 years old with active COVID-19.

The chain has TRBV28 and TRBJ2-4; weak D call: TRBD1 (5 bases). V gave up 6 bases and J gave up 0 bases, with 6 bases separating them. The CDR3 is made up of 13 amino acids. Germline CDR1 and CDR2: MDHEN and SYDVKM. CDR3 DNA sequence: TGTGCCAGCAGAGGACAAGCCAAAAACATTCAGTACTTC. Protein: CASRGQAKNIQYF.

The gene calls are TRBV2 and TRBJ1-2; D may be TRBD1 (5 bases). Between the trimmed V and J ends, which lost 6 bases and 0 bases, there was a span of 14 bases. Looked up from germline, CDR1 is SNHLY and CDR2 is FYNNEI. This CDR3 is 15 amino acids long. The CDR3 reads CASRKTESSNYGYTF. The CDR3 DNA reads TGTGCCAGCAGAAAGACAGAATCCTCTAACTATGGCTACACCTTC.

The V and J genes are TRBV29-1 and TRBJ1-2; TRBD1 might be the D (6 bases). Germline CDR1 reads SQVTM; CDR2 reads ANQGSEA. The length of the CDR3 is 13 residues. Trimming left V 0 bases short and J 4 bases short, with 9 bases between. Here the CDR3 reads CSVEDRGTYGYTF. In DNA form, the CDR3 reads TGCAGCGTTGAAGACAGGGGTACCTATGGCTACACCTTC.

This clone was observed once. The chain is built from TRBV7-3 and TRBJ1-1, with TRBD1 as a possible D gene (5 bases). The CDR3 runs to 13 residues. V was cut by 1 base and J by 4 bases, with 7 bases left in between. Germline lookup yields CDR1 SGHTA and CDR2 FQGTGA. CDR3 nucleotide sequence: TGTGCCAGCAGCTTAATGGGGGGCACTGAAGCTTTCTTT. This translates into CASSLMGGTEAFF.

CDR3 nucleotide sequence: TGTGCCAGCAGTTTATCCAGCGGGAAGGCCGGGGAGCTGTTTTTT. This gives the protein CASSLSSGKAGELFF. The V and J genes are TRBV28 and TRBJ2-2; 7 nucleotides match TRBD2. CDR1 and CDR2 (germline): MDHEN, SYDVKM. V lost 1 base and J lost 6; bases outside the gene matches: 5. This CDR3 is 15 amino acids long.

This clone is medium-sized within its sample. This chain links TRBV19 with TRBJ2-2; D remains unclear. Germline V lookup: CDR1 LNHDA, CDR2 SQIVND (reference sequence). V lost 7 bases and J 1 base, leaving 10 bases between the germline ends. The CDR3 loop spans 14 amino acids. CDR3 protein: CASTPRGNTGELFF. The CDR3 DNA reads TGTGCCAGTACCCCCAGAGGGAACACCGGGGAGCTGTTTTTT. Full variable domain (outside the CDR3, taken from reference TRBV19 and TRBJ2-2): DGGITQSPKYLFRKEGQNVTLSCEQNLNHDAMYWYRQDPGQGLRLIYYSQIVNDFQKGDIAEGYSVSREKKESFPLTVTSAQKNPTAFYLCASTPRGNTGELFFGEGSRLTVL.

The chain is built from TRBV24-1 and TRBJ2-1, with 8 bases lining up with TRBD2. The germline CDR1 and CDR2 sequences are KGHDR and SFDVKD. The CDR3 covers 15 residues. The J segment lost 7 bases and the V segment lost 0 bases, leaving 4 bases of the junction unmatched. CDR3 DNA: TGTGCCACCAGTGATTTGGCGGGGGGCAGAAATGAGCAGTTCTTC. Protein sequence: CATSDLAGGRNEQFF.

This chain uses TRBV5-1 with TRBJ1-2, with a tentative D call TRBD1 (5 bases). This CDR3 has 14 residues. V lost 4 bases and J lost 4, with 14 bases in between. Per germline, CDR1 SGHRS and CDR2 YFSETQ. This CDR3 reads CASSVTDPLYGYTF. The CDR3 DNA reads TGCGCCAGCAGCGTGACAGACCCCCTCTATGGCTACACCTTC.

The rearrangement links TRBV24-1 to TRBJ1-2; D remains ambiguous. The germline V gene has CDR1 KGHDR and CDR2 SFDVKD. The ends were cut back, 6 bases at V and 7 bases at J, with 11 bases in the middle. This CDR3 comprises 12 residues. The CDR3 DNA is TGTGCCACCAGTTCCGGACGGGGTGGCTACACCTTC. This codes for CATSSGRGGYTF.

The genes are TRBV7-3 and TRBJ2-5; TRBD2 agrees at 12 bases. J lost 5 bases, V lost 5 bases, and 6 bases had no gene match. Germline CDR1 and CDR2: SGHTA and FQGTGA. The CDR3 sequence is 15 residues long. CDR3 loop: CASSPGLAGWETQYF. CDR3 DNA sequence: TGTGCCAGCAGCCCAGGACTAGCGGGGTGGGAGACCCAGTACTTC. The entire variable domain, with the rest obtained from reference TRBV7-3 and TRBJ2-5, is as follows: GAGVSQTPSNKVTEKGKYVELRCDPISGHTALYWYRQSLGQGPEFLIYFQGTGAADDSGLPNDRFFAVRPEGSVSTLKIQRTERGDSAVYLCASSPGLAGWETQYFGPGTRLLVL.

This chain joins TRBV2 and TRBJ2-1; weak D call: TRBD2 (6 bases). The CDR3 spans 15 residues. Germline V gene lookup returns CDR1 SNHLY and CDR2 FYNNEI. With 6 bases removed from V and 5 bases from J, the gap between germline ends came to 17 bases. CDR3 DNA: TGTGCCAGCAGCTGGGAAATAGCGGTTAACAATGAGCAGTTCTTC. It specifies CASSWEIAVNNEQFF.

This chain links TRBV28 with TRBJ1-5; no firm D call. V shed 6 bases and J shed 3 bases, with 15 bases lying between them. There are 15 residues in the CDR3. Germline loops: CDR1 MDHEN, CDR2 SYDVKM. DNA for the CDR3: TGTGCCAGCAGGAATTATGGCCGTCTCAATCAGCCCCAGCATTTT. Translated: CASRNYGRLNQPQHF.

The chain joins TRBV4-2 to TRBJ2-1; 9 bases match TRBD2. CDR3 length: 16 residues. Germline CDR1 reads LGHNA; CDR2 reads YNFKEQ. V lost 0 bases, J lost 6 bases, and 6 bases stayed unmatched. CDR3 sequence: CASSQDWTSASNEQFF. In DNA, the CDR3 is TGTGCCAGCAGCCAAGACTGGACTAGCGCGAGCAATGAGCAGTTCTTC.

V is TRBV6-2 or TRBV6-3 and J is TRBJ2-3, with 11 bases aligning to TRBD1. This CDR3 has 16 amino acids. Germline assignment: CDR1 MNHEY and CDR2 SVGEGT. With 0 bases clipped from V and 6 bases from J, the junction kept 5 bases outside the gene matches. DNA for the CDR3: TGTGCCAGCAGTTACTCTCCGGGACAGGGGGACGATACGCAGTATTTT. Protein product: CASSYSPGQGDDTQYF.

This chain uses TRBV18 with TRBJ1-1; D gene ambiguous. The length of the CDR3 is 15 residues. Germline V gene lookup returns CDR1 KGHSH and CDR2 LQKENI. Trimming took 3 bases from V and 0 from J, leaving 11 bases between them. In nucleotides, the CDR3 is TGTGCCAGCTCACCTTTGAGCCCGGTGAACACTGAAGCTTTCTTT. Its protein product is CASSPLSPVNTEAFF.

This clone was seen a few times. V is TRBV7-6 and J is TRBJ2-7; 9 bases line up with TRBD2. The junction had 6 bases not matched to a gene; V was cut back by 3 bases and J by 6 bases. The CDR3 loop spans 14 amino acids. CDR1 and CDR2 (germline): SGHVS, FNYEAQ. DNA for the CDR3: TGTGCCAGCAGCTTGGCGGGAGGGCCAGGCGAGCAGTACTTC. It encodes CASSLAGGPGEQYF.

This clone was detected once. The rearrangement links TRBV10-3 to TRBJ2-7; no firm D call. This CDR3 is 15 amino acids long. Germline V CDR1 and CDR2: ENHRY, SYGVKD. V lost 0 bases to trimming and J lost 3 bases, with 12 bases between them. Here the CDR3 reads CAISESNTSGYEQYF. The CDR3 nucleotides are TGTGCCATCAGTGAGTCGAACACGTCAGGCTACGAGCAGTACTTC.

The chain couples TRBV4-3 to TRBJ2-7; 9 nucleotides align to TRBD2. Germline V gene data show CDR1 as LGHNA and CDR2 as YSLEER. The CDR3 runs 15 residues. V lost 4 bases, J lost 3 bases, and 7 bases stayed unmatched. CDR3 region: CASSRERGALYEQYF. Written as DNA, the CDR3 is TGCGCCAGCAGCCGAGAGCGGGGGGCACTCTACGAGCAGTACTTC.